The 30 T cell receptor beta chains in this list originate from one sample, sequenced in a study of T cell repertoires in cytomegalovirus infection. Which antigens these TCRs recognize remains unknown. TCRdb used MiXCR to reprocess the reads, holding one entry per CDR3 protein. The sample consists of hundreds of thousands of distinct CDR3 sequences, around 31% of them appearing once. The source was cultured PBMCs, collected from culture after CMV antigen stimulation. The receptors come from a human donor in good health (CMV status not recorded). Some clones in this sample may be carry-over from other donors' samples.

This clonotype was seen repeatedly, ten times or more. The gene calls are TRBV7-2 and TRBJ2-3, with D unresolved. The CDR3 sequence is 13 residues long. Per the germline V gene, CDR1 is SGHTA and CDR2 is FQGNSA. V lost 0 bases, J lost 4 bases, and 5 bases lay in between. The CDR3 DNA follows: TGTGCCAGCAGCTTAGCCCTTGCAGATACGCAGTATTTT. Translated: CASSLALADTQYF.

J is TRBJ2-3 and V is TRBV20-1; D perhaps matches TRBD1 (5 bases). This CDR3 is built from 15 residues. V gave up 6 bases and J gave up 4 bases, with 20 bases separating them. Germline CDR1 and CDR2: DFQATT and SNEGSKA (reference sequence). CDR3 sequence: CSARLQVDGPDTQYF. CDR3 DNA: TGCAGTGCACGCCTACAGGTAGACGGACCAGATACGCAGTATTTT.

The V and J genes are TRBV11-2 and TRBJ2-1; D is possibly TRBD2 (6 bases). Between the trimmed V and J ends, which lost 5 bases and 3 bases, there was a span of 11 bases. The CDR3 runs 14 residues. Germline V gene sequence: CDR1 SGHAT, CDR2 FQNNGV. The CDR3: CASSRDSGYNEQFF. DNA of the CDR3: TGTGCCAGCAGCCGGGACTCGGGCTACAATGAGCAGTTCTTC.

The CDR3 DNA sequence: TGCAGTGCTAGTAAGGTGTCGGATACGCAGTATTTT. This codes for CSASKVSDTQYF. V usage is TRBV20-1 and J usage is TRBJ2-3; unclear D gene. V was pared by 3 bases and J by 6 bases, with 10 bases between. The CDR3 consists of 12 residues. The germline V gene encodes CDR1 DFQATT and CDR2 SNEGSKA (reference sequence).

The chain employs TRBV2 and TRBJ2-3; a weak D match, TRBD1 (6 bases). Germline CDR1 SNHLY, CDR2 FYNNEI. The CDR3 is 14 residues long. V was cut by 8 bases and J by 3 bases, with 15 bases left in between. CDR3 DNA: TGTGCCAGCGTTACAGGGTCGCGTACAGATACGCAGTATTTT. As protein: CASVTGSRTDTQYF.

This clonotype has a count of ten or more. The rearrangement joins TRBV7-2 to TRBJ1-5; D is uncertain. Per germline, CDR1 SGHTA and CDR2 FQGNSA. CDR3 length: 12 amino acids. V gave up 5 bases and J gave up 7 bases, with 9 bases separating them. CDR3 DNA: TGTGCCAGCAGCACCCCCGACCAGCCCCAGCATTTT. Amino acid sequence: CASSTPDQPQHF.

The rearrangement joins TRBV9 to TRBJ2-6; 7 bases map to TRBD1. The V gene's germline CDR1 is SGDLS and CDR2 YYNGEE. This CDR3 is 18 amino acids long. With V trimmed by 2 bases and J by 0 bases, 8 bases remained unmatched. The CDR3 region has the DNA TGTGCCAGCAGCGTTAACAGGGGCCCGAGCTCTGGGGCCAACGTCCTGACTTTC. It is translated as CASSVNRGPSSGANVLTF.

The chain recombines TRBV19 with TRBJ2-4, with D possibly being TRBD1 (6 bases). The ends were cut back, 6 bases at V and 3 bases at J, with 12 bases in the middle. Germline V gene lookup returns CDR1 LNHDA and CDR2 SQIVND (reference sequence). The CDR3 runs to 14 residues. CDR3 sequence (DNA): TGTGCCAGTAGCCCAGGGGATGTCAAAAACATTCAGTACTTC. It yields the protein CASSPGDVKNIQYF.

The chain employs TRBV2 and TRBJ2-7; D call uncertain. CDR3 size: 15 residues. The V gene lost 1 base and the J gene lost 0 bases, with 10 bases spanning the gap. Per the germline V gene, CDR1 is SNHLY and CDR2 is FYNNEI. CDR3 sequence reads: CASSEGSLLSYEQYF. The CDR3 DNA follows: TGTGCCAGCAGTGAAGGCAGTCTGCTCTCCTACGAGCAGTACTTC.

The CDR3 region has the DNA TGTGCCAGCAGCTTCAATCGATTCAGGGGGAACACTGAAGCTTTCTTT. Protein: CASSFNRFRGNTEAFF. This sequence joins TRBV7-8 and TRBJ1-1, with D maybe TRBD1 (6 bases). The length of the CDR3 is 16 residues. Per germline, CDR1 SGHVS and CDR2 FQNEAQ. Trimming shortened V by 3 bases and J by 1 base, and 15 bases separated the two germline ends.

In its sample, this clonotype was seen many times. The chain combines TRBV7-2 with TRBJ2-5; 7 bases agree with TRBD1. CDR3 length: 14 residues. Germline values: CDR1 SGHTA, CDR2 FQGNSA. The ends lost 5 bases at V and 4 bases at J; junction bases unmatched: 7. CDR3 nucleotides: TGTGCCAGCAGCCCCTCCAGGGGGATAGAGACCCAGTACTTC. This codes for CASSPSRGIETQYF.

This clonotype was seen a handful of times. This chain joins TRBV20-1 and TRBJ1-2; no reliable D call. Germline CDR1 and CDR2: DFQATT and SNEGSKA (reference sequence). Trimming removed 5 bases at V and 8 bases at J, with 12 bases between. The CDR3 covers 11 residues. The CDR3 DNA is TGCAGTGCTTACGGTGGCCGAGGCTACACCTTC. Translation gives CSAYGGRGYTF.

The chain links TRBV19 to TRBJ1-4; D not resolved. The CDR3 is 16 amino acids. V was trimmed by 5 bases and J by 0 bases, leaving 13 bases between them. Germline values: CDR1 LNHDA, CDR2 SQIVND (reference sequence). The CDR3 loop reads CASSPYLRSTNEKLFF. The CDR3 nucleotides read TGTGCCAGTAGTCCTTACTTGCGGTCAACTAATGAAAAACTGTTTTTT.

The chain recombines TRBV7-2 with TRBJ2-1, with TRBD1 matching over 7 bases. V was pared by 1 base and J by 5 bases, with 5 bases of the junction left unmatched. From germline, CDR1 is SGHTA and CDR2 FQGNSA. The CDR3 is 15 residues long. The CDR3 DNA sequence: TGTGCCAGCAGCTTAGTTGGGACAGCCCACAATGAGCAGTTCTTC. It specifies CASSLVGTAHNEQFF.

The V and J genes are TRBV7-2 and TRBJ1-5; D might be TRBD1 (5 bases). This CDR3 region has 15 residues. The V gene lost 5 bases and the J gene lost 0 bases, with 11 bases spanning the gap. The germline V gene has CDR1 SGHTA and CDR2 FQGNSA. CDR3 loop: CASSPGSYSNQPQHF. In nucleotides, the CDR3 is TGTGCCAGCAGCCCAGGGAGTTATAGCAATCAGCCCCAGCATTTT.

This chain connects TRBV7-6 to TRBJ2-7; 9 nucleotides agree with TRBD2. The CDR3 is 16 residues long. The V segment lost 1 base and the J segment 8 bases; nucleotides outside the gene matches: 12. Germline V gene lookup returns CDR1 SGHVS and CDR2 FNYEAQ. The CDR3 nucleotides read TGTGCCAGCAGCTTAGTTCTAGCGGGAAGACCGTTTAAGCAGTACTTC. This gives the protein CASSLVLAGRPFKQYF.

This clonotype was observed a few times. The chain uses TRBV12-3 or TRBV12-4 and TRBJ2-7, with 8 positions matching TRBD2. V was clipped by 0 bases and J by 4 bases; unmatched bases: 8. This CDR3 spans 16 amino acids. Here the CDR3 DNA reads TGTGCCAGCAGTTTAGCACCAGCGGGGGACCGATACGAGCAGTACTTC. Its translation is CASSLAPAGDRYEQYF.

The chain is built from TRBV20-1 and TRBJ1-1; 10 bases are a match to TRBD1. The CDR3 is made up of 15 amino acids. CDR1 is DFQATT and CDR2 is SNEGSKA in the germline V gene (reference sequence). The junction had 7 bases not matched to a gene; V was cut back by 2 bases and J by 4 bases. The CDR3: CSARPNGQGGTEAFF. The CDR3 nucleotides are TGCAGTGCTAGACCCAACGGACAGGGGGGCACTGAAGCTTTCTTT.

The rearrangement uses TRBV7-2 and TRBJ2-7; either TRBD1 or TRBD2 may supply D (6 bases each). Germline CDR1 SGHTA, CDR2 FQGNSA. The CDR3 sequence is 13 residues long. Trimming cost V 7 bases and J 1 base, with 11 bases left between them. The chain's CDR3 is CASMGGLSYEQYF. The DNA of the CDR3 is TGTGCCAGCATGGGGGGCCTATCCTACGAGCAGTACTTC.

The V and J genes are TRBV11-2 and TRBJ2-7, with D unresolved. The germline CDR1 and CDR2 sequences are SGHAT and FQNNGV. Trimming stripped 5 bases from V and 3 bases from J, with 11 bases between. This CDR3 has 13 amino acids. The CDR3 protein is CASSQIWSYEQYF. CDR3 DNA: TGTGCCAGCAGCCAGATTTGGAGCTACGAGCAGTACTTC.

This chain uses TRBV28 with TRBJ2-7, with a weak D call TRBD1 (6 bases). Trimming removed 4 bases from V and 6 bases from J, with 19 bases in between. The CDR3 covers 15 residues. Germline V gives CDR1 MDHEN, CDR2 SYDVKM. This CDR3 is CASSSQTTGFGEQYF. For the CDR3, the DNA is TGTGCCAGCAGTTCGCAAACCACAGGGTTTGGCGAGCAGTACTTC.

This clonotype was detected a few times. The J gene is TRBJ2-7, the V gene TRBV7-9; D call uncertain. V shed 4 bases and J shed 6 bases, with 13 bases lying between them. CDR3 length: 13 residues. Germline assignment: CDR1 SEHNR and CDR2 FQNEAQ (reference sequence). In nucleotides, the CDR3 is TGTGCCAGCAGCTCCAGCCCGGGCGGCGAGCAGTACTTC. As protein: CASSSSPGGEQYF.

The genes are TRBV20-1 and TRBJ1-6; possible D gene TRBD1, 5 bases. Trimming left V 0 bases short and J 3 bases short, with 18 bases between. The CDR3 totals 18 residues. CDR1 is DFQATT and CDR2 is SNEGSKA in the germline V gene (reference sequence). The CDR3 here is CSARDLGRDLGYNSPLHF. DNA for the CDR3: TGCAGTGCTAGAGATTTGGGACGGGATTTAGGCTATAATTCACCCCTCCACTTT.

The V gene is TRBV5-4, the J gene TRBJ1-1; a possible D gene is TRBD1 (5 bases). This CDR3 comprises 13 residues. Germline values: CDR1 SGHNT, CDR2 YYREEE (reference sequence). The germline V and J ends were trimmed by 4 bases and 3 bases, with 10 bases remaining between them. The CDR3 nucleotides are TGTGCCAGCAGCCCGACAGACTACACTGAAGCTTTCTTT. Its translation is CASSPTDYTEAFF.

The V call is TRBV28, the J call TRBJ1-5, with TRBD1 matching 7 bases. This CDR3 has 16 amino acids. Unmatched junction bases numbered 13, after V lost 5 bases and J lost 6 bases. The germline V gene encodes CDR1 MDHEN and CDR2 SYDVKM. CDR3 sequence (DNA): TGTGCCAGCAGTGTAAGGAGGCAGGGGGTTCTTCAGCCCCAGCATTTT. This codes for CASSVRRQGVLQPQHF.

The J gene is TRBJ1-5, the V gene TRBV6-6; D is unclear. Deletions cut 6 bases from V and 6 bases from J, with 18 bases between. The CDR3 contains 15 residues. The germline CDR1 and CDR2 sequences are MNHNY and SVGAGI (reference sequence). CDR3 sequence: CASRERTIAGQPQHF. CDR3 nucleotides: TGTGCCAGCAGAGAGAGAACCATAGCTGGTCAGCCCCAGCATTTT.

The V gene is TRBV7-2, the J gene TRBJ2-7; 7 bases are shared with TRBD2. Germline assignment: CDR1 SGHTA and CDR2 FQGNSA. The trim removed 7 bases at V and 4 bases at J, leaving 7 bases unmatched. The CDR3 has 13 amino acids. DNA for the CDR3: TGTGCCAGCACACATCCTAGCGGTTACGAGCAGTACTTC. It specifies CASTHPSGYEQYF.

Comments on this clonotype: This may come from a read error, since a much larger clone is one base off. The J gene is TRBJ2-5, the V gene TRBV5-4; 10 bases are a match to TRBD2. This CDR3 contains 14 residues. J gave up 4 bases and V 4 bases, and 4 bases lay outside the gene matches. Germline assignment: CDR1 SGHNT and CDR2 YYREEE (reference sequence). CDR3 in DNA: TGTGCCAGCAGCCCTAGCGGGAGTCGAGAGACCCAGTACTTC. As protein: CASSPSGSRETQYF.

The V and J genes are TRBV18 and TRBJ1-3, with D tentatively TRBD1 (5 bases). The CDR3 extends over 15 amino acids. V was trimmed by 3 bases and J by 8 bases, leaving 17 bases between them. Germline V gene sequence: CDR1 KGHSH, CDR2 LQKENI. This CDR3 is CASSPPGTPSDTIYF. CDR3 coding DNA: TGTGCCAGCTCACCCCCCGGGACGCCCTCGGACACCATATATTTT.

This clonotype was seen only once. The V call is TRBV7-6, the J call TRBJ2-5, with a tentative D call TRBD2 (6 bases). The ends were cut back, 3 bases at V and 3 bases at J, with 20 bases in the middle. There are 17 residues in the CDR3. Germline V CDR1 and CDR2: SGHVS, FNYEAQ. The CDR3 sequence: CASSFGFGGTPEETQYF. CDR3 nucleotides: TGTGCCAGCAGCTTCGGCTTCGGCGGGACTCCCGAAGAGACCCAGTACTTC.